This T cell receptor (beta chain) was captured by sequencing in a study of shared clonotypes between healthy human individuals (dated by TCRdb to 2020 to 2021). With respect to the entire study: The cohort comprised two women and a few men aged 18 to 49 years. Per donor, three plates each were used for CD4 naive and CD4 memory, two for CD8 naive, and one for CD8 memory. To estimate repertoire size and how much clonotype sharing occurs between individuals, the study deeply sequenced the blood TCR repertoires of five healthy adults. To increase sequencing depth and limit assay-specific biases, different laboratories used diverse techniques to prepare libraries and sequence TCR repertoires. Per donor, leukapheresis produced somewhere between about 0.9 and 9.5 billion PBMCs.

Using the deep immunoSEQ assay, multiplex PCR amplified TCR CDR3 regions from genomic DNA. Extracted genomic DNA from each cell subset was spread evenly across all wells of several immunoSEQ 96-well plates, with each plate serving as a replicate. For sorted subsets, each replicate PCR was loaded with about 200 ng genomic DNA, equivalent to some 27,000 T cell genomes. Purified libraries were quantified with a Qubit 3.0 fluorometer, sized on a Bioanalyzer 2100, and re-quantified with the KAPA Library Quantification kit. Each immunoSEQ 96-well plate was sequenced on its own single-read 150-cycle Illumina NextSeq 550 flow cell. Per the source publication's procedure: Because the immunoSEQ output held only junctional sequences and lacked quality scores, the filtering could not match the filtering applied to full-length reads. Sequences were annotated with PyIR, a Python wrapper for IgBLAST v1.9, and V/J genes and CDR3 were assigned using IMGT germline references. Reads with weak V/J assignments (E-value above 1e-6), missing CDR3, stop codons, out-of-frame junctions, or ambiguous translated residues were removed. A V3J clonotype was defined by an identical inferred V gene, J gene, and CDR3 amino acid sequence. Percentage overlap between repertoires was calculated by dividing the number of shared unique clonotypes by the size of the smaller repertoire. Richness of each repertoire was evaluated using RTK rarefaction, the Chao1 estimator, and Recon v2.1 estimates of unobserved clonotypes. For all TCRbeta clonotypes obtained by the gDNA method from a handful of donors, generation probabilities were computed with OLGA. Entries here come from immuneACCESS through TCRdb and include only in-frame sequences with V and J called. Some clones fail to appear in such tables; in the studies checked, an unresolved V gene covers under half of the shortfall, and the cause of the remainder is unknown. V, J and clone size are those of that table, while D and trimming were read from the DNA. The sample includes some 500,000 clones, with around 96% observed a single time. The ten largest clones capture around 0.066% of the sample.

The full study reports these points: About 5% of naive CD4, 3.5% of naive CD8, approximately 2.2% of memory CD4, and around 0.4% of memory CD8 clonotypes were shared across several donors. Higher generation probabilities were observed for clonotypes shared by all four sorted-subset donors than for non-shared clonotypes. Incomplete sequencing was indicated by rarefaction of sorted-subset datasets, despite the large sequencing depth. Estimated clonotype richness was generally larger for naive than for memory subsets. The genetic and exposure-history diversity represented was limited by the small number of donors. Sampling was restricted to blood, and TCR repertoires in tissue are likely to differ from TCR repertoires in blood. Pairwise subsampling led to the expectation that sequencing depth would affect the degree of clonotype sharing among donors.

The donors were healthy, HIV-negative adults who had no recently reported acute infections or vaccinations. All donors were Caucasian adults living in Nashville, Tennessee, USA. CD4+ T cells were enriched by magnetic negative selection, after which naive cells were positively selected on CD45RA and the negative fraction was taken as the memory subset. Blood was collected by leukapheresis, and PBMCs were isolated by Ficoll-Histopaque density gradient centrifugation and then cryopreserved in liquid nitrogen vapor phase. Analytical flow cytometry was used to check the purity and quantity of every magnetically sorted T cell population. From each sorted fraction, genomic DNA was isolated and quantified by UV absorbance on a Nanodrop 2000c. Points on this clone: Its target antigen remains unknown. No base quality information exists; no much larger clone differs at one position.

The sample comprised naive CD4+ T cells sorted from blood. The cell subset or site label corresponds to: CD45RA+ positively selected. The source of this sequence is a woman between 25 and 40 years old in good health.

The CDR3: CASSQQDGAYEQYF. The DNA sequence is as follows: TGTGCCAGCAGCCAGCAGGACGGAGCCTACGAGCAGTACTTC. The sequence is built from TRBV7-6 and TRBJ2-7, with the D gene uncertain. CDR1 SGHVS and CDR2 FNYEAQ are derived from the germline V gene. The CDR3 runs 14 residues from the cysteine to the phenylalanine. Here the CDR3 DNA is all that survives: 42 bases in frame from base 1. Trimming at the junction amounts to 5 bases on V and 2 bases on J, and the germline ends lie 13 bases apart.